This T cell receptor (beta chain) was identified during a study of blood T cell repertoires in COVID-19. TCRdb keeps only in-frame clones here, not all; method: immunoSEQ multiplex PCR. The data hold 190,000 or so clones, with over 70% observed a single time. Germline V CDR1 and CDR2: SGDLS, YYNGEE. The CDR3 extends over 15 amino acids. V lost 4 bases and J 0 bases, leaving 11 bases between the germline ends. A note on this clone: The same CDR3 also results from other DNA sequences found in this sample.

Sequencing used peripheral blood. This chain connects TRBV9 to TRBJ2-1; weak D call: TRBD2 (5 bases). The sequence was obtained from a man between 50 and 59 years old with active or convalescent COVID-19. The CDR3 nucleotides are TGTGCCAGCAGCCCTACCCGGGGCTCCTACAATGAGCAGTTCTTC. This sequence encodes CASSPTRGSYNEQFF.